Below are 15 T cell receptor beta chains sequenced from a single sample in a study of blood T cells in healthy people across ages (dated by TCRdb to between 2014 and 2017). Receptors were amplified or captured by 5' RACE. Sequencing relied on an Illumina HiSeq 2500. A second PCR of about 6 to 11 cycles was performed with a sample-barcoded 5' primer and a J-beta primer mix. TCRdb took the public reads, trimmed them with fastp at Q25, ran MiXCR for clone calling and kept in-frame beta chains. A single entry per CDR3 protein holds the most common genes and DNA from its merged rows. In this sample the table shows around 940,000 distinct CDR3 sequences, 51% of which occur a single time. The biggest ten clones account for roughly a fifth of the sample. The specimen sequenced was blood. Source of these receptors: a woman in her sixties or seventies in good health.

V is TRBV4-2 and J is TRBJ2-5; D unclear. The J call may be wrong; the DNA end is better matched by TRBJ2-7. The CDR3 runs 13 residues. Germline lookup yields CDR1 LGHNA and CDR2 YNFKEQ. CDR3 coding DNA: TGTGCCAGCAGCCAAGAGCCCAGCTCCGAGCAGTACTTC. It yields the protein CASSQEPSSEQYF.

At least ten counts were recorded for this clonotype. This chain's CDR3 is CSASFAGGPLNEQFF. CDR3 DNA: TGCAGTGCTTCGTTTGCCGGGGGTCCTCTCAATGAGCAGTTCTTC. The V and J genes are TRBV20-1 and TRBJ2-1, with D perhaps matching TRBD2 (6 bases). Trimming took off 5 bases at V and 6 bases at J, with 20 bases between the two ends. Germline CDR1 DFQATT, CDR2 SNEGSKA (reference sequence). The CDR3 is 15 amino acids.

This chain joins TRBV4-3 and TRBJ2-5; D might be TRBD2 (5 bases). The J call may be wrong; the DNA end is better matched by TRBJ2-7. Germline V lookup: CDR1 LGHNA, CDR2 YSLEER. The CDR3 totals 15 residues. CDR3 sequence (DNA): TGCGCCAGCAGCCCCTCCCTACGGGACTCCTACGAGCAGTACTTC. It specifies CASSPSLRDSYEQYF.

The genes are TRBV6-5 and TRBJ2-7; D is possibly TRBD2 (5 bases). The germline CDR1 and CDR2 sequences are MNHEY and SVGAGI. V gave up 6 bases and J gave up 3 bases, with 12 bases separating them. CDR3 size: 13 residues. The CDR3 DNA is TGTGCCAGCAGCCCGACGGGAAACTACGAGCAGTACTTC. Amino acids: CASSPTGNYEQYF.

This chain uses TRBV10-2 with TRBJ2-4; D remains unclear. The DNA end is more similar to TRBJ2-7, so the J call may be wrong. The CDR3 extends over 14 amino acids. CDR1 and CDR2 (germline): WSHSY, SAAADI. The CDR3 sequence is CASSGPENLYEQYF. CDR3 sequence (DNA): TGCGCCAGCAGTGGACCAGAGAACCTCTACGAGCAGTACTTC.

The chain couples TRBV5-1 to TRBJ2-3; 13 bases agree with TRBD2. The trim removed 2 bases at V and 4 bases at J, leaving 7 bases unmatched. From germline, CDR1 is SGHRS and CDR2 YFSETQ. The CDR3 length is 17 residues. The CDR3 loop reads CASSLLGLAGVSDTQYF. The CDR3 coding sequence is TGCGCCAGCAGCTTATTAGGACTAGCGGGAGTTTCAGATACGCAGTATTTT.

The V and J genes are TRBV4-1 and TRBJ2-1; 10 bases agree with TRBD2. Looked up from germline, CDR1 is MGHRA and CDR2 is YSYEKL. The CDR3 is 16 residues long. J lost 8 bases, V lost 0 bases, and 7 bases had no gene match. CDR3 nucleotide sequence: TGCGCCAGCAGCCAAGATCCTAGCGGGAGCTGGGATGAGCAGTTCTTC. It is translated as CASSQDPSGSWDEQFF.

V usage is TRBV15 and J usage is TRBJ2-3; TRBD1 is a possible D gene (5 bases). The CDR3 has 15 residues. With 2 bases removed from V and 0 bases from J, the gap between germline ends came to 9 bases. Germline V gene sequence: CDR1 LNHNV, CDR2 YYDKDF (reference sequence). CDR3 nucleotide sequence: TGTGCCACCAGCAGACCCCAGGGTAGCACAGATACGCAGTATTTT. As protein: CATSRPQGSTDTQYF.

In this sample, this clonotype turned up a few times. The chain recombines TRBV12-3 or TRBV12-4 with TRBJ1-6; no clear D gene. Between the trimmed V and J ends, which lost 3 bases and 11 bases, there was a span of 8 bases. This CDR3 comprises 12 residues. CDR3 loop: CASSFPRTPLHF. The CDR3 region has the DNA TGTGCCAGCAGTTTCCCTCGGACACCCCTCCACTTT.

This chain uses TRBV20-1 with TRBJ2-1; TRBD2 matches at 8 bases. The V gene's germline CDR1 is DFQATT and CDR2 SNEGSKA (reference sequence). V gave up 5 bases and J gave up 8 bases; unmatched junction bases: 11. CDR3 length equals 14 residues. The CDR3 nucleotides read TGCAGTGCTGAAGGGACTAGGAATTACGATGAGCAGTTCTTC. Its protein is CSAEGTRNYDEQFF.

This chain joins TRBV11-1 and TRBJ2-5; possibly TRBD1 or TRBD2 for D (6 bases each). Gene TRBJ2-7 matches the end of the DNA better, so the J call may be wrong. Germline lookup yields CDR1 SGHAT and CDR2 FQDESV (reference sequence). The CDR3 contains 17 residues. The CDR3 region has the DNA TGTGCCAGCAGCTTAGCCCGGGGGCGCTTACAGGTCTACGAGCAGTACTTC. Its translation: CASSLARGRLQVYEQYF.

This clonotype was observed a handful of times. This chain links TRBV5-1 with TRBJ1-4, with D possibly matching TRBD1 (6 bases). The CDR3 runs to 16 residues. Looked up from germline, CDR1 is SGHRS and CDR2 is YFSETQ. V lost 3 bases to trimming and J lost 8 bases, with 20 bases between them. DNA for the CDR3: TGCGCCAGCAGCTCCGGGCGTTTGACAGGCTGGGAAAAACTGTTTTTT. Its translation: CASSSGRLTGWEKLFF.

The chain recombines TRBV28 with TRBJ2-5, with D possibly TRBD1 on 6 matching bases. Germline CDR1 reads MDHEN; CDR2 reads SYDVKM. V was shortened by 6 bases and J by 5 bases, with 22 bases between the two germline ends. The CDR3 is 16 amino acids. Here the CDR3 DNA reads TGTGCCAGCAGATCCACTTCGGGGCCTCAGGGGGAGACCCAGTACTTC. This gives the protein CASRSTSGPQGETQYF. Combining the CDR3 with reference TRBV28 and TRBJ2-5 gives the whole variable domain DVKVTQSSRYLVKRTGEKVFLECVQDMDHENMFWYRQDPGLGLRLIYFSYDVKMKEKGDIPEGYSVSREKKERFSLILESASTNQTSMYLCASRSTSGPQGETQYFGPGTRLLVL.

This chain uses TRBV4-3 with TRBJ2-2, with 7 bases identical to TRBD2. The CDR3 has 17 amino acids. Trimming cost V 0 bases and J 2 bases; bases outside gene matches: 6. The germline gives CDR1 LGHNA, CDR2 YSLEER. DNA of the CDR3: TGCGCCAGCAGCCAAGATTACCCGGGACTAAACACCGGGGAGCTGTTTTTT. It is translated as CASSQDYPGLNTGELFF.

The V gene is TRBV4-3, the J gene TRBJ1-4, with 8 bases fitting TRBD1. This CDR3 is built from 15 residues. The V gene end was trimmed by 4 bases and the J gene end by 3 bases; junction bases not matched to a gene: 4. In germline, CDR1 is LGHNA, CDR2 YSLEER. CDR3 nucleotides: TGCGCCAGCAGCCTTGGACAGGGCCCTAATGAAAAACTGTTTTTT. The encoded protein is CASSLGQGPNEKLFF.